Listed below are T cell receptor beta chains from one sample, sequenced in a study of cytomegalovirus exposure and HLA in healthy donors. Generated by immunoSEQ multiplex PCR, the TCRdb table keeps only in-frame clones and is missing some. The table lists 120,000 or so clones, roughly 90% of them singletons. The specimen was PBMCs. The origin of the receptors is a woman in her 30s in good health and CMV-seropositive. Each CDR3 is given with its conserved first and last residue. A D gene is named only where the DNA matches it firmly. Clone size is shown for a subset of rows, as once, few, many or a class of expanded clone.

V gene	J gene	clone size	D gene	CDR3 DNA	CDR3 protein
TRBV28	TRBJ1-1	once	TRBD1	TGTGCCAGCAGCCGTATTACAGGGGATGCTGAAGCTTTCTTT	CASSRITGDAEAFF
TRBV27	TRBJ2-7	.	TRBD2	TGTGCCAGCAGTCGTCTGACTAGCCGACCTTCCGAGCAGTACTTC	CASSRLTSRPSEQYF
TRBV5-6	TRBJ2-2	.	.	TGTGCCAGCAGCCCCTCCTATGGCGGCACCGGGGAGCTGTTTTTT	CASSPSYGGTGELFF
TRBV28	TRBJ2-7	.	TRBD2	TGTGCCAGCAGGCCTGGGACTAGCGGGGACTACGAGCAGTACTTC	CASRPGTSGDYEQYF
TRBV2	TRBJ1-4	.	.	TGTGCCAGCAGTGAAGGGAGTCCCGAAAAACTGTTTTTT	CASSEGSPEKLFF
TRBV7-9	TRBJ2-1	.	TRBD2	TGTGCCAGCAGCCTACTAGCGGGAGCCTACAATGAGCAGTTCTTC	CASSLLAGAYNEQFF
TRBV4-3	TRBJ2-1	.	TRBD2	TGCGCCAGCAGCCAAGTATGGTACTCGAATAGCGGGGGGACAATCTACAATGAGCAGTTCTTC	CASSQVWYSNSGGTIYNEQFF
TRBV5-1	TRBJ2-7	.	TRBD1	TGCGCCAGCAGCTATGTTCCGGGACAGGGGGCCTACGAGCAGTACTTC	CASSYVPGQGAYEQYF
TRBV5-1	TRBJ1-4	.	.	TGCGCCAGCAGCTTGGGAGGGAGGAATGAAAAACTGTTTTTT	CASSLGGRNEKLFF
TRBV5-4	TRBJ1-2	.	.	TGTGCCAGCAGCTTGTCCGTCTACCGAGGAGGCTACACCTTC	CASSLSVYRGGYTF
TRBV7-9	TRBJ2-3	.	TRBD1	TGTGCCAGCAGCAGTCGGCCTGGACAGGGAGTAAATACGCAGTATTTT	CASSSRPGQGVNTQYF
TRBV6-5	TRBJ1-5	.	TRBD1	TGTGCCAGCAGAAGGGGACAGTTCCAGCCCCAGCATTTT	CASRRGQFQPQHF
TRBV27	TRBJ1-2	.	TRBD1	TGTGCCAGCAGTCCTAGGACAGGGTCCGTAGTTGGCTACACCTTC	CASSPRTGSVVGYTF
TRBV5-1	TRBJ2-2	.	.	TGCGCCAGCAGTTTTTCCTCCGGGACAACGAACACCGGGGAGCTGTTTTTT	CASSFSSGTTNTGELFF
TRBV10-3	TRBJ1-3	.	.	TGTGCCATCAGCCGGGACTCTGGAAACACCATATATTTT	CAISRDSGNTIYF
TRBV2	TRBJ2-1	.	.	TGTGCCAGCAGGTTCAACTTGGGTCCTTCTAGGAATGAGCAGTTCTTC	CASRFNLGPSRNEQFF